The rows below give T cell receptor beta chains drawn from one sample of a study of blood T cell repertoires in COVID-19. Repertoires were generated with immunoSEQ multiplex PCR, while TCRdb's copy carries only in-frame clones and drops some. The sample consists of 200,000 to 250,000 clones, about 80% of them appearing once. Sequencing input: peripheral blood. The receptor set was obtained from a woman of 80 years or more with acute or convalescent COVID-19. Both conserved end residues are trimmed from each CDR3. Fields, in order: V gene, CDR3 protein.

V: TRBV28
CDR3: ASSVPRGATGATAF

V: TRBV28
CDR3: ASSTGIAISGANVLT

V: TRBV5-5
CDR3: ASSRTPSYNEQF

V: TRBV9
CDR3: ASSGQGASGYT

V: TRBV6-2/TRBV6-3
CDR3: ASSYSSGGQNEQF

V: TRBV5-1
CDR3: ASSLAGEDTQY

V: TRBV24-1
CDR3: ATSDAGTGVSGGGYT

V: TRBV6-2/TRBV6-3
CDR3: ASSVRQGVSGNQPQH

V: TRBV6-2/TRBV6-3
CDR3: ASSYSSVSSGNTIY

V: TRBV4-3
CDR3: ASSQEYGNSPQH

V: TRBV3-1/TRBV3-2
CDR3: ALRELGQGPNEQY

V: TRBV6-6
CDR3: ASSYPDRAGGGYT

V: TRBV7-9
CDR3: ASSLNTNLMETQY

V: TRBV11-1
CDR3: ASSLGQGLNTGELF

V: TRBV7-9
CDR3: ASSFRQGAETQY

V: TRBV4-1
CDR3: ASSQIQGVTGELF

V: TRBV7-2
CDR3: ASSLRTSGNTDTQY

V: TRBV6-1
CDR3: ASSDIQGNQPQH

V: TRBV9
CDR3: ASSVAASAYYEQY

V: TRBV6-2/TRBV6-3
CDR3: ASSWAGAGQPQH

V: TRBV3-1/TRBV3-2
CDR3: ASSQASTEAF

V: TRBV5-6
CDR3: ASSGAVGRDYGYT

V: TRBV7-2
CDR3: ASGREVNGKLF

V: TRBV2
CDR3: ASRRSATNEKLF

V: TRBV15
CDR3: ASNRDRNSPLH

V: TRBV5-6
CDR3: ASSRASGMVLKTQY

V: TRBV7-2
CDR3: ASSLYIPTEAF

V: TRBV18
CDR3: ASSPEEERIQY

V: TRBV5-1
CDR3: ASSGTGSVETQY

V: TRBV28
CDR3: ASRTTGEGVTEAF

V: TRBV18
CDR3: ASSQGLNTEAF

V: TRBV14
CDR3: ASSQAVYSGANVLT

V: TRBV7-2
CDR3: ASSNRDPGDNEQF

V: TRBV18
CDR3: ASSTGLAGNNEQY

V: TRBV2
CDR3: ASSGRGRSNQPQH

V: TRBV28
CDR3: ASSLTKGIMNTEAF

V: TRBV5-4
CDR3: ASSPKGLNTEAF

V: TRBV28
CDR3: ASSQVYNSPLH

V: TRBV19
CDR3: ASHTRTGGVQPQH

V: TRBV7-9
CDR3: APSEGGTGELF

V: TRBV3-1/TRBV3-2
CDR3: ASSHRGVAGSNTGELF

V: TRBV29-1
CDR3: SVGSGINQPQH

V: TRBV9
CDR3: ASSVVTTNTEAF

V: TRBV29-1
CDR3: SVITGGVNTGELF

V: TRBV7-8
CDR3: ASSLASGSNTEAF

V: TRBV2
CDR3: ASLANTEAF

V: TRBV28
CDR3: ASSPGQPYT

V: TRBV6-5
CDR3: ASRGAVNTEAF

V: TRBV2
CDR3: ASSDRKSTDTQY

V: TRBV5-1
CDR3: ASSLAASETQY

V: TRBV27
CDR3: ASRPVAGGPDTQY

V: TRBV6-5
CDR3: ASSYKYKSSYEQY

V: TRBV7-2
CDR3: ASSLWRGTNTGELF